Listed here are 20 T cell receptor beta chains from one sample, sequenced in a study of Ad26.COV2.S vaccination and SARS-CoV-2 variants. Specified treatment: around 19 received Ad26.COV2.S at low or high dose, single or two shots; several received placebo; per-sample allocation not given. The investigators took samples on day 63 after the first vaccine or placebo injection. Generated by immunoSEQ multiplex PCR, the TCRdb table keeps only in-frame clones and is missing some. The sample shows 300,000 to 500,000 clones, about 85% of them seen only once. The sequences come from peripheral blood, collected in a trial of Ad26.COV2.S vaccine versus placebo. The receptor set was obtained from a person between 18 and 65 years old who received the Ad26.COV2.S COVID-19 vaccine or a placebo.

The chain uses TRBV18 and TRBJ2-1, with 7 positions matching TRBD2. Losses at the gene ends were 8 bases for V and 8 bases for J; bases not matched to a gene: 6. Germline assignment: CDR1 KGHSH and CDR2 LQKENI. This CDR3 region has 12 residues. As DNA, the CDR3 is TGTGCCAGCGGGAGAGGGAGGGATGAGCAGTTCTTC. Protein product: CASGRGRDEQFF.

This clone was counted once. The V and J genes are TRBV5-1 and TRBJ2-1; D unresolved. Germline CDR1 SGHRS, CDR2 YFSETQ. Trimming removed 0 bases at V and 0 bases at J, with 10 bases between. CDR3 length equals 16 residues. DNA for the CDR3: TGCGCCAGCAGCTTGGAGGCAGAAAGCTCCTACAATGAGCAGTTCTTC. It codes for CASSLEAESSYNEQFF.

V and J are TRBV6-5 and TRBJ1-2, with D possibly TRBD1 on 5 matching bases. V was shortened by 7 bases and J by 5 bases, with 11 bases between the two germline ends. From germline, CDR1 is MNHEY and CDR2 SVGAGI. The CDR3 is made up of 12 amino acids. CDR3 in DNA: TGTGCCAGCATCGGACGGGGGTATGGCTACACCTTC. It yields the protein CASIGRGYGYTF.

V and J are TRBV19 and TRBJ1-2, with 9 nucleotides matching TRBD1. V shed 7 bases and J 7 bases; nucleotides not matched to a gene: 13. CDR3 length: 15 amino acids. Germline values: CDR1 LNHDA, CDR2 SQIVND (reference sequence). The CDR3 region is CASTKPSQGAVGYTF. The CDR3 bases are TGTGCCAGTACCAAACCCTCACAGGGGGCTGTTGGCTACACCTTC.

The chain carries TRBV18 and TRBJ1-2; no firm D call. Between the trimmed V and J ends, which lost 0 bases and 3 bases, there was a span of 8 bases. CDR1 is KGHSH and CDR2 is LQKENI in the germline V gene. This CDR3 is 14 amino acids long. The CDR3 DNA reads TGTGCCAGCTCACCACCAGAACAGTACTATGGCTACACCTTC. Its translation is CASSPPEQYYGYTF.

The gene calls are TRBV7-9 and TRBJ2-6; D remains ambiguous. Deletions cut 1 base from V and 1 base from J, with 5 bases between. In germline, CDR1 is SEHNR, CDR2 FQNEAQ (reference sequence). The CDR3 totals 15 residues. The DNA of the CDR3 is TGTGCCAGCAGCTTAGACGGGTCTGGGGCCAACGTCCTGACTTTC. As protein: CASSLDGSGANVLTF. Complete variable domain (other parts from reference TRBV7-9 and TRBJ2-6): DTGVSQNPRHKITKRGQNVTFRCDPISEHNRLYWYRQTLGQGPEFLTYFQNEAQLEKSRLLSDRFSAERPKGSFSTLEIQRTEQGDSAMYLCASSLDGSGANVLTFGAGSRLTVL.

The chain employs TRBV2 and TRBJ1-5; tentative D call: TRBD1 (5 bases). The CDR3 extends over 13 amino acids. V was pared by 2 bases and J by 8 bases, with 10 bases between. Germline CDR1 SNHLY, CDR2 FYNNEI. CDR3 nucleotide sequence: TGTGCCAGCAGTGAACGGGTCAGGGAGCCCCAGCATTTT. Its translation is CASSERVREPQHF.

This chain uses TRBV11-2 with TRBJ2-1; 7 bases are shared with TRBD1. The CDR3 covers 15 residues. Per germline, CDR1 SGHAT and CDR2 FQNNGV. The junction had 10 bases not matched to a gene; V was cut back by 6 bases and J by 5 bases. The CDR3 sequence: CASRKPGQKNNEQFF. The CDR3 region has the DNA TGTGCCAGCAGAAAACCGGGACAGAAAAACAATGAGCAGTTCTTC.

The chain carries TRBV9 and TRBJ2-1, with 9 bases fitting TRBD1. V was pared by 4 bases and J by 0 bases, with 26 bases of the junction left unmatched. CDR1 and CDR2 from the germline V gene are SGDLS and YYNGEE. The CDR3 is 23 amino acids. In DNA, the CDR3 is TGTGCCAGCAGCTTCCACTACCGCTTGTCCCGGGACAGGGAGCCCAGCTCCTACAATGAGCAGTTCTTC. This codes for CASSFHYRLSRDREPSSYNEQFF.

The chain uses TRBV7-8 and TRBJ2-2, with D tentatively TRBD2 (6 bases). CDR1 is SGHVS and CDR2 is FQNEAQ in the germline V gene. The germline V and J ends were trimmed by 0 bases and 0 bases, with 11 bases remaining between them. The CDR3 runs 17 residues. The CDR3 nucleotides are TGTGCCAGCAGCTTAGCGCGAGGAGGGACGAACACCGGGGAGCTGTTTTTT. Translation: CASSLARGGTNTGELFF.

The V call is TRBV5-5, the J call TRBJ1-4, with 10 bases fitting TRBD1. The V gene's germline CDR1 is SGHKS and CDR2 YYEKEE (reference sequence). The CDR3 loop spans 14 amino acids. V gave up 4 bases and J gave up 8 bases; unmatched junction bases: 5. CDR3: CASSVGTGVEKLFF. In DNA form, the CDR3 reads TGTGCCAGCAGCGTCGGGACAGGGGTGGAAAAACTGTTTTTT.

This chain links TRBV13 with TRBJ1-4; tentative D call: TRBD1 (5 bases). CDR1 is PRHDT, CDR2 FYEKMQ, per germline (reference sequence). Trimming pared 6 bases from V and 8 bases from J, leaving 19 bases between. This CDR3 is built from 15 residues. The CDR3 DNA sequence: TGTGCCAGCAGATCTAGGGGCCTCCACGGAGAAAAACTGTTTTTT. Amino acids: CASRSRGLHGEKLFF. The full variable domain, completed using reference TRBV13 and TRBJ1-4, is AAGVIQSPRHLIKEKRETATLKCYPIPRHDTVYWYQQGPGQDPQFLISFYEKMQSDKGSIPDRFSAQQFSDYHSELNMSSLELGDSALYFCASRSRGLHGEKLFFGSGTQLSVL.

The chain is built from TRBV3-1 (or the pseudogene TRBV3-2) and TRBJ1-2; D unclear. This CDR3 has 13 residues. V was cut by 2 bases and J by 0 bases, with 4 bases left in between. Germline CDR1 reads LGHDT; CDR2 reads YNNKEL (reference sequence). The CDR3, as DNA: TGTGCCAGCAGCCAACAGACTAACTATGGCTACACCTTC. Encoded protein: CASSQQTNYGYTF.

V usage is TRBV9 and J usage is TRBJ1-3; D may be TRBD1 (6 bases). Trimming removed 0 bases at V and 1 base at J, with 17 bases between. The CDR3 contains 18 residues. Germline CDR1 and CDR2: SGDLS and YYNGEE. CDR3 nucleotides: TGTGCCAGCAGCGTAGTGGACAGTATTTCCGCATCTGGAAACACCATATATTTT. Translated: CASSVVDSISASGNTIYF.

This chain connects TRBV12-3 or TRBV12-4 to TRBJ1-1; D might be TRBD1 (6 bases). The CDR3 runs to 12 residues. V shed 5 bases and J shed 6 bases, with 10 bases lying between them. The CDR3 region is CASSRGGSEAFF. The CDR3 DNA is TGTGCCAGCAGTAGGGGGGGTTCTGAAGCTTTCTTT.

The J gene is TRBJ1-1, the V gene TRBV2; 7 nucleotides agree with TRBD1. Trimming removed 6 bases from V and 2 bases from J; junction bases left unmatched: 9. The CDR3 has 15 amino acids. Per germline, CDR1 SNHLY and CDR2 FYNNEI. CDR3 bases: TGTGCCAGCAGCCCATCTGGGACAGCAAACACTGAAGCTTTCTTT. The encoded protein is CASSPSGTANTEAFF. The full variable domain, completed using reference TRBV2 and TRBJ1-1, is EPEVTQTPSHQVTQMGQEVILRCVPISNHLYFYWYRQILGQKVEFLVSFYNNEISEKSEIFDDQFSVERPDGSNFTLKIRSTKLEDSAMYFCASSPSGTANTEAFFGQGTRLTVV.

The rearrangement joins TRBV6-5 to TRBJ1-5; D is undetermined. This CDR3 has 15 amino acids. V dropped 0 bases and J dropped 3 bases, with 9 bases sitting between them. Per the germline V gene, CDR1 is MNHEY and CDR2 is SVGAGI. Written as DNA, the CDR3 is TGTGCCAGCAGTTACTCCGGGCAGTACAATCAGCCCCAGCATTTT. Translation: CASSYSGQYNQPQHF.

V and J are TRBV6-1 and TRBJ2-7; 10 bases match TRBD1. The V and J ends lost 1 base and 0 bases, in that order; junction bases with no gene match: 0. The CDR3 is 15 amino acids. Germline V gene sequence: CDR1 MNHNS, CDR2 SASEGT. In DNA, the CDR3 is TGTGCCAGCAGTGAAGGGACAGGGGGCTCCTACGAGCAGTACTTC. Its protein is CASSEGTGGSYEQYF.

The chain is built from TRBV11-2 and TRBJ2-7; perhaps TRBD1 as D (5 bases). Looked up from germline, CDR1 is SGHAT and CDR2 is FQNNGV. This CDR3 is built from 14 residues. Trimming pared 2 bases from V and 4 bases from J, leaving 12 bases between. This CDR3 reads CASSLSTGRYEQYF. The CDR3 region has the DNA TGTGCCAGCAGCTTAAGTACAGGAAGATACGAGCAGTACTTC.

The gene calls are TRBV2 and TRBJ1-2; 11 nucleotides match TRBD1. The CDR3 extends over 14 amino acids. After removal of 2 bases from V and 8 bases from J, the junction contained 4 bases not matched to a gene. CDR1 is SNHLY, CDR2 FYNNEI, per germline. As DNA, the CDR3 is TGTGCCAGCAGTGAAACGGACAGGGGGCGAGGCTACACCTTC. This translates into CASSETDRGRGYTF.